Described below is a single T cell receptor (beta chain) sequence and its context. Its specificity is unknown. This sample was taken from a study of cytomegalovirus exposure and HLA in healthy donors. The PCR ran on 60 Vbeta and 13 Jbeta primers. Clones were read by immunoSEQ multiplex PCR, and TCRdb kept only the in-frame ones, dropping some. Counted here are around 100,000 clones, 75% to 85% occurring once; the ten biggest clones make up around 4%. This CDR3 has 14 residues. Between the trimmed V and J ends, which lost 5 bases and 1 base, there was a span of 11 bases. CDR1 is SEHNR, CDR2 FQNEAQ, per germline (reference sequence). Notes on the study in general: Immune exposure data for these donors was limited to CMV serostatus. Listed as cytomegalovirus-associated were roughly 180 TCR beta chains. V- and J-gene trimming of TCR beta was linked (in a later analysis) to a missense DCLRE1C variant.

The gene calls are TRBV7-9 and TRBJ1-1, with D maybe TRBD1 (6 bases). Sequenced: PBMCs. The clonotype was recovered from a female donor in good health and CMV-seropositive. The CDR3: CASSPQGGNTEAFF. DNA of the CDR3: TGTGCCAGCAGCCCCCAAGGGGGGAACACTGAAGCTTTCTTT.